This T cell receptor (beta chain) is from a study of tumor-infiltrating lymphocytes in glioblastoma multiforme. Findings and limits, study-wide: The TCR and somatic mutation analysis included just one glioblastoma patient.

Multiple V-beta primers and a C-beta primer amplified TCRB from RNA. Unique molecular identifiers were not described for the libraries. Via MiXCR, TCRdb re-called the multiplex PCR reads, giving one row per CDR3 protein. This table has over 14,000 distinct CDR3 sequences, about 69% appearing once. As concerns this clonotype: Antigen specificity is unknown. At one boundary the junction diverges from the germline segment, which might be a read error.

Sequencing was done on a sample of brain tumor tissue. This clonotype was sampled from a male donor with glioblastoma.

The CDR3 loop is CSARPLGSVNKPQHF. In DNA form, the CDR3 reads TGCAGTGCTAGGCCCCTAGGGTCCGTCAATAAGCCCCAACATTTT. The rearrangement joins TRBV20-1 to TRBJ1-5; D remains unclear. CDR1 is DFQATT and CDR2 is SNEGSKA in the germline V gene (reference sequence). The CDR3 runs to 15 residues.